Only a few counts were recorded for the clone carrying this T cell receptor beta chain. These data are taken from a study of human T cells and chemical hapten exposure. The CDR3 sequence is 16 residues long. Germline values: CDR1 MNHEY, CDR2 SMNVEV (reference sequence). V dropped 5 bases and J dropped 5; count of bases not matched to a gene: 8. TCRdb re-derived calls from the RACE reads in MiXCR, one entry per CDR3 protein. This table holds about 360,000 distinct CDR3 sequences, around 4.8% found once. Time point reported: patch test 1, 2 weeks after DPC sensitization. Noted treatment: therapeutic diphenylcyclopropenone sensitization with weekly scalp DPC.

This TCR was sampled from a woman aged 45 to 65 with alopecia areata. Some clones in this sample may be carry-over from other donors' samples. V gene TRBV27 combines with J gene TRBJ2-1, with 11 bases matching TRBD2. The starting material was whole blood, obtained in connection with sensitization to the hapten diphenylcyclopropenone (DPC). The CDR3 loop is CASSTPGLAGNNEQFF. The CDR3 coding sequence is TGTGCCAGCAGTACCCCCGGACTAGCGGGCAACAATGAGCAGTTCTTC.